This T cell receptor (beta chain) was observed in a study of shared clonotypes between healthy human individuals. As originally analysed: With immunoSEQ giving junction-only sequences and no quality scores, filtering differed. Method: immunoSEQ multiplex PCR; TCRdb's copy keeps in-frame clones and lacks some. Clonal size and the V and J genes are those of that table, whereas D and trimming came from the DNA. Of over a million clones detected, 98% appear once; the ten largest clones hold approximately 0.45%. Losses at the gene ends were 0 bases for V and 4 bases for J; bases not matched to a gene: 6. There are 16 residues in the CDR3. Germline values: CDR1 LGHNA, CDR2 YSLEER.

The sample was naive CD4+ T cells sorted from blood. The subset was: CD45RA+ positively selected. This sequence originates from a man in his thirties or forties in good health. This chain connects TRBV4-3 to TRBJ2-7; TRBD1 agrees at 10 bases. The CDR3 is CASSQDGGTGVYEQYF. Written as DNA, the CDR3 is TGCGCCAGCAGCCAAGACGGGGGGACAGGGGTATACGAGCAGTACTTC.